What follows are 22 T cell receptor beta chains derived from one specimen sequenced in a study of technical replicates of blood from several donors. This table comes from immunoSEQ multiplex PCR, and its TCRdb copy is limited to in-frame clones, with some not included. This table holds 84,000 or so clones, 95% to 98% found once. Sequenced input: T cells isolated from PBMCs. All receptors come from a human donor in good health.

This clone came up once. CDR3 sequence reads: CASSQSQGTEAFF. The CDR3 DNA reads TGTGCCAGCAGCCAATCCCAGGGCACTGAAGCTTTCTTT. The chain combines TRBV16 with TRBJ1-1; D may be TRBD1 (5 bases). The germline gives CDR1 KGHSY, CDR2 FQNENV. V lost 0 bases and J 4 bases, leaving 6 bases between the germline ends. CDR3 length: 13 amino acids.

The V and J genes are TRBV4-2 and TRBJ2-1, with 14 bases identical to TRBD2. CDR3 length: 17 residues. V lost 4 bases to trimming and J lost 8 bases; unmatched junction nucleotides: 10. Per germline, CDR1 LGHNA and CDR2 YNFKEQ. DNA of the CDR3: TGTGCCAGCAGCCTGTTCTGGACTAGCGGGGGGCAGGATGAGCAGTTCTTC. Translation: CASSLFWTSGGQDEQFF.

The chain couples TRBV9 to TRBJ2-2, with D hard to call. The CDR3 spans 14 residues. Germline V gene sequence: CDR1 SGDLS, CDR2 YYNGEE. The V end was cut by 2 bases, the J end by 1 base, with 6 bases between. The CDR3 DNA follows: TGTGCCAGCAGCGTCACCGGGAACACCGGGGAGCTGTTTTTT. Protein sequence: CASSVTGNTGELFF.

Here the CDR3 DNA reads TGTGCCAGCAGCCCGGGGACTAGCACAGATACGCAGTATTTT. Translating gives CASSPGTSTDTQYF. The chain couples TRBV13 to TRBJ2-3; D is perhaps TRBD2 (6 bases). Germline CDR1 reads PRHDT; CDR2 reads FYEKMQ (reference sequence). CDR3 length: 14 amino acids. V was pared by 5 bases and J by 0 bases, with 9 bases between.

This clone has more than one count but fewer than ten. This chain connects TRBV7-3 to TRBJ2-7, with a weak D call TRBD1 (5 bases). V lost 5 bases and J 10 bases, leaving 21 bases between the germline ends. CDR3 length: 14 residues. Germline CDR1 SGHTA, CDR2 FQGTGA. The CDR3 region is CASSLIGQQAEQYF. The CDR3 DNA reads TGTGCCAGCAGCCTAATAGGGCAACAGGCGGAACAGTACTTC.

V gene TRBV28 combines with J gene TRBJ2-6, with TRBD1 matching over 7 bases. This CDR3 is 16 amino acids long. With 5 bases clipped from V and 0 bases from J, the junction kept 4 bases outside the gene matches. Germline CDR1 is MDHEN and CDR2 is SYDVKM. The CDR3 spells CASSTYRGSGANVLTF. Written as DNA, the CDR3 is TGTGCCAGCAGTACCTACAGGGGCTCTGGGGCCAACGTCCTGACTTTC.

The chain has TRBV9 and TRBJ2-2; 9 bases fit TRBD2. With V trimmed by 4 bases and J by 3 bases, 7 bases remained unmatched. The CDR3 is made up of 16 amino acids. CDR1 is SGDLS, CDR2 YYNGEE, per germline. The CDR3: CASSSRLADYTGELFF. CDR3 nucleotides: TGTGCCAGCAGCTCCAGACTAGCGGATTACACCGGGGAGCTGTTTTTT.

The chain couples TRBV20-1 to TRBJ1-1; D ambiguous. This CDR3 is 10 amino acids long. Germline CDR1 DFQATT, CDR2 SNEGSKA (reference sequence). The CDR3 sequence is CTLENTEAFF. The CDR3 region has the DNA TGCACACTAGAGAACACTGAAGCTTTCTTT.

The genes are TRBV27 and TRBJ2-1; 12 bases align to TRBD2. The CDR3 runs 16 residues. Looked up from germline, CDR1 is MNHEY and CDR2 is SMNVEV (reference sequence). V lost 4 bases, J lost 7 bases, and 8 bases stayed unmatched. This chain's CDR3 is CASSSLTSGSRNEQFF. The CDR3 DNA is TGTGCCAGCAGTTCGCTGACTAGCGGGAGTCGAAATGAGCAGTTCTTC.

The rearrangement links TRBV27 to TRBJ2-2; D may be TRBD1 (6 bases). CDR3 size: 16 residues. CDR1 MNHEY and CDR2 SMNVEV come from the germline V gene (reference sequence). V was clipped by 3 bases and J by 6 bases, with 17 bases between them. CDR3 loop: CASSFPDSTGAGELFF. CDR3 nucleotide sequence: TGTGCCAGCAGTTTCCCGGACAGCACGGGCGCCGGGGAGCTGTTTTTT.

With regard to this clone: The sample holds other DNA sequences that translate to the same CDR3. The rearrangement links TRBV9 to TRBJ1-1, with D possibly matching TRBD1 (5 bases). Germline CDR1 SGDLS, CDR2 YYNGEE. This CDR3 is built from 14 residues. With 0 bases removed from V and 2 bases from J, the gap between germline ends came to 8 bases. CDR3 DNA sequence: TGTGCCAGCAGCGTAGGGGGCAGTAACACTGAAGCTTTCTTT. Its protein is CASSVGGSNTEAFF.

The V gene is TRBV27, the J gene TRBJ2-3, with TRBD1 matching 7 bases. CDR1 is MNHEY and CDR2 is SMNVEV in the germline V gene (reference sequence). This CDR3 has 16 residues. V was clipped by 3 bases and J by 3 bases; unmatched bases: 9. Here the CDR3 reads CASSLRQGTLTDTQYF. DNA of the CDR3: TGTGCCAGCAGTTTGAGACAGGGCACCCTAACAGATACGCAGTATTTT.

The V call is TRBV13, the J call TRBJ1-6; 9 bases agree with TRBD1. From germline, CDR1 is PRHDT and CDR2 FYEKMQ (reference sequence). Losses at the gene ends were 4 bases for V and 7 bases for J; bases not matched to a gene: 8. The CDR3 loop spans 16 amino acids. In nucleotides, the CDR3 is TGTGCCAGCAGCTCGACCGGGACAGGGCCAAATTCACCCCTCCACTTT. It encodes CASSSTGTGPNSPLHF.

V gene TRBV5-4 combines with J gene TRBJ2-1; 7 bases are shared with TRBD2. This CDR3 is built from 18 residues. V shed 4 bases and J 0 bases; nucleotides not matched to a gene: 13. Germline assignment: CDR1 SGHNT and CDR2 YYREEE (reference sequence). The CDR3 nucleotides are TGTGCCAGCAGCGAATCAATTGGGGGGGAGGGCTCCTACAATGAGCAGTTCTTC. It codes for CASSESIGGEGSYNEQFF.

The chain couples TRBV7-9 to TRBJ1-5; tentative D call: TRBD1 (5 bases). The V gene's germline CDR1 is SEHNR and CDR2 FQNEAQ (reference sequence). The CDR3 spans 15 residues. With 5 bases removed from V and 2 bases from J, the gap between germline ends came to 13 bases. The CDR3 here is CASSPGGSGNQPQHF. CDR3 coding DNA: TGTGCCAGCAGCCCGGGGGGGTCGGGCAATCAGCCCCAGCATTTT.

The chain carries TRBV7-9 and TRBJ1-2; tentative D call: TRBD1 (5 bases). In germline, CDR1 is SEHNR, CDR2 FQNEAQ (reference sequence). This CDR3 region has 14 residues. The ends were cut back, 3 bases at V and 4 bases at J, with 12 bases in the middle. The CDR3 DNA follows: TGTGCCAGCAGCTTGAATGGGGCTACCTATGGCTACACCTTC. Amino acids: CASSLNGATYGYTF.

The chain employs TRBV19 and TRBJ2-5; 7 bases agree with TRBD2. Germline lookup yields CDR1 LNHDA and CDR2 SQIVND (reference sequence). The CDR3 loop spans 16 amino acids. V gave up 6 bases and J gave up 3 bases; unmatched junction bases: 13. The CDR3 DNA sequence: TGTGCCAGTAGCTCAGCGGGACTCCGACTTGAAGAGACCCAGTACTTC. Its translation: CASSSAGLRLEETQYF.

The V and J genes are TRBV11-3 and TRBJ2-1, with D possibly TRBD1 on 6 matching bases. The CDR3 extends over 16 amino acids. The V gene's germline CDR1 is SGHNT and CDR2 YENEEA. Trimming left V 0 bases short and J 0 bases short, with 9 bases between. In nucleotides, the CDR3 is TGTGCCAGCAGCTTAGATACAGGGATCTCCTACAATGAGCAGTTCTTC. Protein sequence: CASSLDTGISYNEQFF. Based on the CDR3 plus reference TRBV11-3 and TRBJ2-1, the full variable domain is EAGVVQSPRYKIIEKKQPVAFWCNPISGHNTLYWYLQNLGQGPELLIRYENEEAVDDSQLPKDRFSAERLKGVDSTLKIQPAELGDSAVYLCASSLDTGISYNEQFFGPGTRLTVL.

This rearrangement joins TRBV5-1 to TRBJ1-4, with a tentative D call TRBD1 (5 bases). Germline V gene sequence: CDR1 SGHRS, CDR2 YFSETQ. The CDR3 runs 15 residues. The V end lost 4 bases, the J end lost 6 bases, and 16 bases lay between the germline ends. CDR3 sequence reads: CASSVNPGGDEKLFF. The CDR3 DNA follows: TGCGCCAGCAGCGTCAACCCCGGGGGGGATGAAAAACTGTTTTTT. Using reference TRBV5-1 and TRBJ1-4 for the parts outside the CDR3, the full variable domain is KAGVTQTPRYLIKTRGQQVTLSCSPISGHRSVSWYQQTPGQGLQFLFEYFSETQRNKGNFPGRFSGRQFSNSRSEMNVSTLELGDSALYLCASSVNPGGDEKLFFGSGTQLSVL.

The V and J genes are TRBV30 and TRBJ2-7, with 9 nucleotides matching TRBD1. This CDR3 is built from 14 residues. Germline assignment: CDR1 GTSNPN and CDR2 SVGIG (reference sequence). Unmatched junction bases numbered 3, after V lost 2 bases and J lost 1 base. The CDR3 DNA sequence: TGTGCCTGGAGTCCGGGACAGGGATCCTACGAGCAGTACTTC. This translates into CAWSPGQGSYEQYF. Full variable domain (remainder filled in from reference TRBV30 and TRBJ2-7): SQTIHQWPATLVQPVGSPLSLECTVEGTSNPNLYWYRQAAGRGLQLLFYSVGIGQISSEVPQNLSASRPQDRQFILSSKKLLLSDSGFYLCAWSPGQGSYEQYFGPGTRLTVT.

CDR3 DNA sequence: TGTGCCAGCACCCTCGGGACAGCAAGACCTGAAGCTTTCTTT. Its protein is CASTLGTARPEAFF. The V and J genes are TRBV7-9 and TRBJ1-1; 7 bases fit TRBD1. Germline values: CDR1 SEHNR, CDR2 FQNEAQ (reference sequence). The CDR3 contains 14 residues. V dropped 7 bases and J dropped 6; count of bases not matched to a gene: 11.

This CDR3 is CASSDYSGLAGVSSDTQYF. The CDR3 DNA is TGTGCCAGCAGCGATTATTCGGGACTAGCGGGAGTTAGTTCAGATACGCAGTATTTT. The V and J genes are TRBV5-4 and TRBJ2-3; 14 bases fit TRBD2. The germline gives CDR1 SGHNT, CDR2 YYREEE (reference sequence). CDR3 length: 19 amino acids. With 4 bases clipped from V and 4 bases from J, the junction kept 14 bases outside the gene matches.